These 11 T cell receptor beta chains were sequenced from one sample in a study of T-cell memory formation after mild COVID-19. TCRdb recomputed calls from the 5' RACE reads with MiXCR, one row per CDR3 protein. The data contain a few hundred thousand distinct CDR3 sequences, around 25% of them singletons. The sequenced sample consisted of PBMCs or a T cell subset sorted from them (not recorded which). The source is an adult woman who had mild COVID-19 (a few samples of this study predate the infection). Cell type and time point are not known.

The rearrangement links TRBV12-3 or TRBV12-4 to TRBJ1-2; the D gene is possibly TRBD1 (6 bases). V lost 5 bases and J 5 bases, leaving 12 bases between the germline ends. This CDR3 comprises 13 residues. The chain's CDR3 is CASSPDSSYGYTF. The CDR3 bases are TGTGCCAGCAGTCCGGACAGCTCGTATGGCTACACCTTC.

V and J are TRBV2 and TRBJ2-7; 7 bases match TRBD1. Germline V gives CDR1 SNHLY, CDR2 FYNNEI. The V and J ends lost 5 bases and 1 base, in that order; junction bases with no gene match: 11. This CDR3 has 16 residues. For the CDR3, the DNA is TGTGCCAGCAGTTGGGGGCGACAGGGAAAATCCTACGAGCAGTACTTC. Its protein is CASSWGRQGKSYEQYF.

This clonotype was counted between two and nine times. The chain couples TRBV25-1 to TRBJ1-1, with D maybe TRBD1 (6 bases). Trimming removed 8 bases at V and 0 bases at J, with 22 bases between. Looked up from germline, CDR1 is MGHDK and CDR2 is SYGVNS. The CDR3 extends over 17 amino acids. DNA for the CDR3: TGTGCCAGCTCGCAGGGCAGGGGAAGGACCCTGAACACTGAAGCTTTCTTT. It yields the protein CASSQGRGRTLNTEAFF.

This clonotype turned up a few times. The CDR3 spells CASSPPGKTILKDTQYF. The CDR3 DNA follows: TGTGCCAGCTCACCACCGGGGAAGACGATCCTCAAAGATACGCAGTATTTT. The V gene is TRBV18, the J gene TRBJ2-3; D ambiguous. Trimming left V 0 bases short and J 5 bases short, with 18 bases between. Germline CDR1 and CDR2: KGHSH and LQKENI. This CDR3 has 17 amino acids.

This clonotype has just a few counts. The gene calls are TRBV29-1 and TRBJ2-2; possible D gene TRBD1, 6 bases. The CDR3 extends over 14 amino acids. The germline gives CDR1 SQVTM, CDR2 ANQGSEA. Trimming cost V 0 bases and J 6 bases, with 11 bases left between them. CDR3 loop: CSVEETGPAGELFF. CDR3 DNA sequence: TGCAGCGTTGAAGAGACAGGCCCCGCCGGGGAGCTGTTTTTT.

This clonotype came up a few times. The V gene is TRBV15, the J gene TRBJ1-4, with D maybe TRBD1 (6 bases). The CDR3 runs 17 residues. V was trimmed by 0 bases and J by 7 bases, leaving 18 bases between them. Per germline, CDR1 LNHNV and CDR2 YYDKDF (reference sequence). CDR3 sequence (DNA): TGTGCCACCAGCAGAGATAGGGGGGCAGGGAATGGTGAAAAACTGTTTTTT. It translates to CATSRDRGAGNGEKLFF.

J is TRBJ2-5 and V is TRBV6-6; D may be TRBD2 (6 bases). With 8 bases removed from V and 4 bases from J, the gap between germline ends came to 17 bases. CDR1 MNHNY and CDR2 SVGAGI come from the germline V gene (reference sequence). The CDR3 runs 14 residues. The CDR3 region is CASELGQGGETQYF. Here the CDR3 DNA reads TGTGCCAGCGAGTTGGGGCAGGGAGGAGAGACCCAGTACTTC.

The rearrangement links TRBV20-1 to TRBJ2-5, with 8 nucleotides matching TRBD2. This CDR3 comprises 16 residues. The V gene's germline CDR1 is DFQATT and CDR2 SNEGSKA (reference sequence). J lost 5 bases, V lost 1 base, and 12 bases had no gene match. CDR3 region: CSARGGTRGGEETQYF. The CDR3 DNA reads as TGCAGTGCTAGAGGTGGGACTAGGGGTGGTGAGGAGACCCAGTACTTC.

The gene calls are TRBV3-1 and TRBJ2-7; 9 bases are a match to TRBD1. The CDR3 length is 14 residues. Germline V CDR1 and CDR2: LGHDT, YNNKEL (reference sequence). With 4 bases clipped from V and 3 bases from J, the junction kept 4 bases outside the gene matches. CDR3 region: CASSRGTGIYEQYF. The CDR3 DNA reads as TGTGCCAGCAGCCGGGGGACAGGGATCTACGAGCAGTACTTC.

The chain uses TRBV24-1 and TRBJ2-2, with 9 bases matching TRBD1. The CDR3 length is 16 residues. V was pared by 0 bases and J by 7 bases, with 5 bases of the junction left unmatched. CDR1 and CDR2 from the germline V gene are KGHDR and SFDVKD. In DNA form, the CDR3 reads TGTGCCACCAGTGATTTGTGGGGACAGGGCATCGGGGAGCTGTTTTTT. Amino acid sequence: CATSDLWGQGIGELFF.

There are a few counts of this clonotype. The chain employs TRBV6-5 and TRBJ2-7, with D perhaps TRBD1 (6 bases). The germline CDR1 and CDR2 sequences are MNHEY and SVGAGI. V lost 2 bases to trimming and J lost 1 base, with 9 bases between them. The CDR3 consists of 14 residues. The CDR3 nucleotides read TGTGCCAGCAGTTACGTTCAGGGGTCCTACGAGCAGTACTTC. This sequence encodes CASSYVQGSYEQYF.